What follows are 2 T cell receptor beta chains derived from one specimen sequenced in a study of T cell responses to AZD1222 COVID-19 vaccine. Only in-frame clones appear in the TCRdb table, and some are missing; sequencing was by immunoSEQ multiplex PCR. The data contain about 54,000 clones, roughly 90% of them singletons. Sequencing was performed on peripheral blood, taken 28 days after the second AZD1222 dose. These receptors all stem from an adult who received the AZD1222 COVID-19 vaccine.

By frequency in the sample, this clone is medium-sized. The chain is built from TRBV29-1 and TRBJ1-1, with 9 bases aligning to TRBD1. The length of the CDR3 is 15 residues. CDR1 is SQVTM and CDR2 is ANQGSEA in the germline V gene. With 5 bases clipped from V and 6 bases from J, the junction kept 13 bases outside the gene matches. This CDR3 is CSVYGRTGERPEAFF. The DNA of the CDR3 is TGCAGCGTTTATGGGAGGACAGGGGAACGACCTGAAGCTTTCTTT.

The V call is TRBV7-2, the J call TRBJ1-4; 7 nucleotides align to TRBD1. CDR1 is SGHTA and CDR2 is FQGNSA in the germline V gene. V was pared by 5 bases and J by 3 bases, with 6 bases of the junction left unmatched. CDR3 length: 15 amino acids. Written as DNA, the CDR3 is TGTGCCAGCAGCCGCTCCGGGACAGCTAATGAAAAACTGTTTTTT. Protein sequence: CASSRSGTANEKLFF.